This T cell receptor beta chain was profiled in a study of lymphopenia after photon versus proton radiotherapy. Study-wide results and limits: Oligoclonal CD8+ Temra expansion after nadir drove photon patients' diversity drop. Proton therapy kept repertoires fairly stable, unlike photons, which gained effector/memory cells. Better survival with proton therapy was suggested as possible, not demonstrated.

On this clone itself: The antigen is unknown. Other DNA sequences in this specimen translate into the identical CDR3.

The CDR3 has 11 amino acids. The germline gives CDR1 SGHNT, CDR2 YYREEE (reference sequence). Between the trimmed V and J ends, which lost 4 bases and 3 bases, there was a span of 3 bases. Sequenced by immunoSEQ multiplex PCR; TCRdb stores in-frame clones only, minus some. Of about 160,000 clones listed, approximately 86% were seen once; the top ten hold less than 6%. This sequence joins TRBV5-4 and TRBJ2-3; D gene ambiguous. The TCR was taken from a man aged 50-60 years with gastric cancer. Here the sequenced sample was peripheral blood, taken from a patient treated with photon-based radiotherapy. The CDR3 region has the DNA TGTGCCAGCAGCGTGACAGATACGCAGTATTTT. Its translation is CASSVTDTQYF. The whole variable domain, filled in from reference TRBV5-4 and TRBJ2-3, reads ETGVTQSPTHLIKTRGQQVTLRCSSQSGHNTVSWYQQALGQGPQFIFQYYREEENGRGNFPPRFSGLQFPNYSSELNVNALELDDSALYLCASSVTDTQYFGPGTRLTVL.